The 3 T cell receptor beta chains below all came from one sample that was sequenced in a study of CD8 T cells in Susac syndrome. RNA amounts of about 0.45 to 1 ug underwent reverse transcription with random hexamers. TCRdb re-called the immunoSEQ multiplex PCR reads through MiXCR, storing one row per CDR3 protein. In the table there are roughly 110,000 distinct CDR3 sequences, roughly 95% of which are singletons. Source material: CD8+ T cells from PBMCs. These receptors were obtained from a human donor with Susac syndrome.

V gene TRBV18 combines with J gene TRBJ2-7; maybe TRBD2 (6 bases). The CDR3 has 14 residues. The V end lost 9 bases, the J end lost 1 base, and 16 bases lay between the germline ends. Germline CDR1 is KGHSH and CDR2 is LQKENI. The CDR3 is CASSSGGFSYEQYF. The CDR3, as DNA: TGTGCCAGTTCATCCGGGGGTTTTTCCTACGAGCAGTACTTC.

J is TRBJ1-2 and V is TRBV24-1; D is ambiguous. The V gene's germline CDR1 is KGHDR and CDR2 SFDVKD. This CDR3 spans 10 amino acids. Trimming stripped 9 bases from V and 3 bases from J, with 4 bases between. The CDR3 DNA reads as TGTGCCACCCCTGACTATGGCTACACCTTC. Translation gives CATPDYGYTF.

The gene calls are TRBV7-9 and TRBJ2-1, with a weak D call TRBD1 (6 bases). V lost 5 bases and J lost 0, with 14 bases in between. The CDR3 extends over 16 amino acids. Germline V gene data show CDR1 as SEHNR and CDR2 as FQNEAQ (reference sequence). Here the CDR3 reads CASSLRDKSSYNEQFF. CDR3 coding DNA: TGTGCCAGCAGCCTAAGGGACAAGAGCTCCTACAATGAGCAGTTCTTC.